This TCR beta chain emerged from a study of T cells in women clearing cervical HPV infection. Whole-study results and caveats: A classifier using richness and V gene abundances reached an AUC of more than 0.75.

Average input was 1200 ng genomic DNA for immunoSEQ TCR beta CDR3 amplification. Method: immunoSEQ multiplex PCR; TCRdb's copy keeps in-frame clones and lacks some. The clone table shows roughly 35,000 clones, with the ten largest holding roughly 1.6%. Remarks on this clone: Its antigen is as yet unknown. Sequencing ends 3 residues short of the CDR3 end; the germline J gene provides the rest.

Germline V CDR1 and CDR2: ENHRY, SYGVKD. With V trimmed by 7 bases and J by 5 bases, 4 bases remained unmatched. This CDR3 has 13 amino acids. The clonotype comes from a woman aged 18 to 75 with a cervical HPV16 infection that either progressed to CIN3+ or cleared (not recorded which). The sample consisted of blood buffy coat. The chain combines TRBV10-3 with TRBJ1-2; 10 bases match TRBD1. Incomplete CDR3 DNA: TGTGCCATCACCGAGGGACAGGGGTATGGC. Encoded protein: CAITEGQGYG. The entire CDR3 sequence reads CAITEGQGYGYTF.